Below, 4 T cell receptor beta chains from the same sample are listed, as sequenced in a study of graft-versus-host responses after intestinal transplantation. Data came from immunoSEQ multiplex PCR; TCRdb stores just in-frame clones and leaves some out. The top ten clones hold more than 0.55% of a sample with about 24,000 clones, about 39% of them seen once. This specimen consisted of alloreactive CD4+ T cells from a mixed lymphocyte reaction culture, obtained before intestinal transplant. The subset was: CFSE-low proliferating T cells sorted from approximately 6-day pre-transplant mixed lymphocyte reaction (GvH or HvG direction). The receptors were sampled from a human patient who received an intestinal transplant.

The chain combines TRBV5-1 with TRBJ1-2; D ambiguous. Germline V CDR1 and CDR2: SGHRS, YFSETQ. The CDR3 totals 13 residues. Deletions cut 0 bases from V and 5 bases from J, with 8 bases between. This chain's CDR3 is CASSLDVRYGYTF. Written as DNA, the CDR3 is TGCGCCAGCAGCTTGGATGTCCGTTATGGCTACACCTTC.

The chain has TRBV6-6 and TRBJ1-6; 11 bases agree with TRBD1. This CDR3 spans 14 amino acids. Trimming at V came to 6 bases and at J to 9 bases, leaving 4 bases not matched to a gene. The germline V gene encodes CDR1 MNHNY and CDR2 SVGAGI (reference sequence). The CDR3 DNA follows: TGTGCCAGCAGGACCGGGACAGGGGGTTCACCCCTCCACTTT. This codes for CASRTGTGGSPLHF.

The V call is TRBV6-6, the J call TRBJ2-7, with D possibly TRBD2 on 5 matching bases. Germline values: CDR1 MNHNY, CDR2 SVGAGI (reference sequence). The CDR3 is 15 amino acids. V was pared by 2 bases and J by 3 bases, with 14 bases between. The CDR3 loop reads CASSYGSPSGYEQYF. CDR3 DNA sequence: TGTGCCAGCAGTTACGGGAGCCCGTCGGGCTACGAGCAGTACTTC.

The CDR3 sequence is CSAGLAGAPGELFF. CDR3 nucleotides: TGCAGCGCCGGTCTAGCGGGAGCCCCCGGGGAGCTGTTTTTT. The chain has TRBV29-1 and TRBJ2-2; TRBD2 matches at 10 bases. J lost 6 bases, V lost 7 bases, and 8 bases had no gene match. CDR3 size: 14 residues. The germline V gene encodes CDR1 SQVTM and CDR2 ANQGSEA.